These 28 T cell receptor beta chains originate from one sample sequenced in a study of blood T cell repertoires in COVID-19. Generated by immunoSEQ multiplex PCR, the TCRdb table keeps only in-frame clones and is missing some. The table records some 200,000 clones, approximately 80% of them present only once. The sequencing input was PBMCs or T cells enriched from blood (not recorded which). Source of these receptors: a woman between 35 and 50 years old with acute COVID-19.

The rearrangement uses TRBV2 and TRBJ2-7, with 10 bases lining up with TRBD1. This CDR3 is built from 13 residues. Trimming at V came to 7 bases and at J to 4 bases, leaving 4 bases not matched to a gene. In germline, CDR1 is SNHLY, CDR2 FYNNEI. The CDR3 sequence: CASMGQGIYEQYF. In DNA form, the CDR3 reads TGTGCCAGCATGGGACAGGGGATTTACGAGCAGTACTTC.

V usage is TRBV2 and J usage is TRBJ2-1, with D possibly being TRBD2 (5 bases). Per the germline V gene, CDR1 is SNHLY and CDR2 is FYNNEI. V was shortened by 1 base and J by 4 bases, with 20 bases between the two germline ends. This CDR3 has 18 amino acids. The CDR3 DNA sequence: TGTGCCAGCAGTGAAGGTCCCCCCGCCGGGGAGTTTTACAATGAGCAGTTCTTC. Translated: CASSEGPPAGEFYNEQFF.

The chain employs TRBV9 and TRBJ2-5; D is undetermined. V lost 5 bases, J lost 5 bases, and 13 bases lay in between. The CDR3 contains 13 residues. CDR1 is SGDLS and CDR2 is YYNGEE in the germline V gene. The CDR3 coding sequence is TGTGCCAGCAGTTTGGAGTACTGGGAGACCCAGTACTTC. Translated, it gives CASSLEYWETQYF.

The gene calls are TRBV18 and TRBJ1-5, with TRBD1 as a possible D gene (5 bases). CDR1 is KGHSH and CDR2 is LQKENI in the germline V gene. The ends were cut back, 3 bases at V and 1 base at J, with 13 bases in the middle. This CDR3 comprises 16 residues. The CDR3 loop reads CASSPAGGISNQPQHF. The DNA for the CDR3 is TGTGCCAGCTCACCGGCCGGGGGGATCAGCAATCAGCCCCAGCATTTT.

This CDR3 reads CASGPRTSGYNEQFF. In DNA, the CDR3 is TGTGCCAGCGGTCCTCGGACTAGCGGCTACAATGAGCAGTTCTTC. The rearrangement joins TRBV19 to TRBJ2-1, with 10 positions matching TRBD2. The CDR3 spans 15 residues. Germline loops: CDR1 LNHDA, CDR2 SQIVND (reference sequence). With 9 bases clipped from V and 3 bases from J, the junction kept 8 bases outside the gene matches.

This clone was counted ten times or more. The V gene is TRBV6-5, the J gene TRBJ2-5; D unclear. Trimming cost V 6 bases and J 4 bases, with 18 bases left between them. CDR1 is MNHEY and CDR2 is SVGAGI in the germline V gene. This CDR3 is built from 15 residues. The CDR3 bases are TGTGCCAGCAGAGCGCAGCCAGAAGGTAGAGAGACCCAGTACTTC. This encodes CASRAQPEGRETQYF.

This clone was recorded a few times. This chain joins TRBV5-1 and TRBJ2-6; 9 bases line up with TRBD1. CDR1 is SGHRS and CDR2 is YFSETQ in the germline V gene. Germline trimming cut 1 base from V and 1 base from J; bases unmatched to any gene: 6. This CDR3 has 18 residues. For the CDR3, the DNA is TGCGCCAGCAGCTTGACCGGGACAGGGAAGTCTGGGGCCAACGTCCTGACTTTC. Translation: CASSLTGTGKSGANVLTF.

This clone was counted between two and nine times. The chain has TRBV10-3 and TRBJ2-1; 8 positions agree with TRBD2. V gave up 6 bases and J gave up 6 bases; unmatched junction bases: 10. The CDR3 has 15 amino acids. Germline loops: CDR1 ENHRY, CDR2 SYGVKD. Here the CDR3 DNA reads TGTGCCATCAGACGGAGCGGGAGAGCATTCAATGAGCAGTTCTTC. It is translated as CAIRRSGRAFNEQFF.

This chain uses TRBV9 with TRBJ1-1; a weak D match, TRBD1 (5 bases). CDR1 and CDR2 from the germline V gene are SGDLS and YYNGEE. V dropped 3 bases and J dropped 0 bases, with 9 bases sitting between them. CDR3 size: 14 residues. CDR3 residues: CASSGRVVNTEAFF. CDR3 in DNA: TGTGCCAGCAGCGGCAGGGTAGTGAACACTGAAGCTTTCTTT.

This chain joins TRBV5-5 and TRBJ1-2, with D uncertain. The germline gives CDR1 SGHKS, CDR2 YYEKEE (reference sequence). V shed 0 bases and J shed 2 bases, with 8 bases lying between them. This CDR3 region has 14 residues. The CDR3 sequence: CASSLDSSNYGYTF. CDR3 sequence (DNA): TGTGCCAGCAGCTTGGACAGCTCAAACTATGGCTACACCTTC.

The V gene is TRBV19, the J gene TRBJ2-7; possibly TRBD1 for D (6 bases). The CDR3 length is 13 residues. Trimming took off 7 bases at V and 3 bases at J, with 13 bases between the two ends. Germline CDR1 LNHDA, CDR2 SQIVND (reference sequence). The CDR3 protein is CASKQGLGYEQYF. For the CDR3, the DNA is TGTGCCAGTAAACAGGGTTTAGGCTACGAGCAGTACTTC.

The chain uses TRBV7-3 and TRBJ2-3; 7 nucleotides line up with TRBD2. The CDR3 length is 17 residues. Germline assignment: CDR1 SGHTA and CDR2 FQGTGA. V shed 1 base, J shed 0 bases, and the junction held 7 bases outside the gene matches. The CDR3 region has the DNA TGTGCCAGCAGCTTAATAGGCGGGGGTACTAGCACAGATACGCAGTATTTT. It specifies CASSLIGGGTSTDTQYF.

This clone was counted between two and nine times. The rearrangement joins TRBV10-1 to TRBJ1-4; D not resolved. This CDR3 comprises 16 residues. CDR1 and CDR2 from the germline V gene are WNHNN and SYGVQD (reference sequence). The germline V and J ends were trimmed by 0 bases and 8 bases, with 16 bases remaining between them. The CDR3 nucleotides read TGCGCCAGCAGTGAGTCGATAGAGCCCAAGTGGGAAAAACTGTTTTTT. Residues: CASSESIEPKWEKLFF.

This clone appeared a few times. The V gene is TRBV27, the J gene TRBJ2-5; 7 nucleotides align to TRBD1. With 2 bases clipped from V and 8 bases from J, the junction kept 11 bases outside the gene matches. This CDR3 comprises 15 residues. Per germline, CDR1 MNHEY and CDR2 SMNVEV (reference sequence). The CDR3 bases are TGTGCCAGCAGTTTAGTGGGACAGACGATTATAACCCAGTACTTC. Encoded protein: CASSLVGQTIITQYF.

This clone was seen a handful of times. The chain combines TRBV6-5 with TRBJ1-1; D is unclear. Germline V gives CDR1 MNHEY, CDR2 SVGAGI. CDR3 length equals 11 residues. V lost 9 bases and J 6 bases, leaving 11 bases between the germline ends. The CDR3 DNA is TGTGCCAGTAGCGGGTTTGCTGAAGCTTTCTTT. It yields the protein CASSGFAEAFF.

This chain uses TRBV19 with TRBJ1-5, with 7 bases identical to TRBD1. J lost 2 bases, V lost 5 bases, and 9 bases had no gene match. Germline V gives CDR1 LNHDA, CDR2 SQIVND (reference sequence). The CDR3 contains 16 residues. The CDR3 sequence: CASSPGRGSGNQPQHF. DNA for the CDR3: TGTGCCAGTAGTCCCGGCAGGGGGTCAGGCAATCAGCCCCAGCATTTT. Drawing the rest from reference TRBV19 and TRBJ1-5, the complete variable domain is DGGITQSPKYLFRKEGQNVTLSCEQNLNHDAMYWYRQDPGQGLRLIYYSQIVNDFQKGDIAEGYSVSREKKESFPLTVTSAQKNPTAFYLCASSPGRGSGNQPQHFGDGTRLSIL.

The CDR3 region has the DNA TGTGCCGGGCGGGAGGGCAATCAGCCCCAGCATTTT. This encodes CAGREGNQPQHF. The J gene is TRBJ1-5, the V gene TRBV6-5; D is undetermined. V shed 11 bases and J shed 2 bases, with 10 bases lying between them. The CDR3 runs to 12 residues. CDR1 and CDR2 (germline): MNHEY, SVGAGI.

This chain connects TRBV6-6 to TRBJ1-5; tentative D call: TRBD1 (6 bases). Trimming took off 6 bases at V and 1 base at J, with 13 bases between the two ends. This CDR3 region has 15 residues. From germline, CDR1 is MNHNY and CDR2 SVGAGI (reference sequence). CDR3 nucleotides: TGTGCCAGCAGCTCAGGGGACGGGAGCAATCAGCCCCAGCATTTT. Residues: CASSSGDGSNQPQHF.

This clone showed up just once. J is TRBJ2-3 and V is TRBV7-3; possible D gene TRBD2, 6 bases. V lost 0 bases and J lost 6, with 10 bases in between. The CDR3 contains 14 residues. CDR1 and CDR2 (germline): SGHTA, FQGTGA. The DNA of the CDR3 is TGTGCCAGCAGCTTAACGGGGGGTGTGGATACGCAGTATTTT. Encoded protein: CASSLTGGVDTQYF.

This clone was seen only once. The same CDR3 arises from other DNA sequences in this sample as well. The genes are TRBV2 and TRBJ2-4, with D maybe TRBD2 (6 bases). Trimming stripped 3 bases from V and 0 bases from J, with 9 bases between. The CDR3 runs 15 residues. CDR1 and CDR2 from the germline V gene are SNHLY and FYNNEI. In DNA form, the CDR3 reads TGTGCCAGCAGTGAGCGGGAACTAGCCAAAAACATTCAGTACTTC. Translated, it gives CASSERELAKNIQYF.

The J gene is TRBJ1-2, the V gene TRBV4-1, with 7 bases fitting TRBD1. The V segment lost 4 bases and the J segment 0 bases; nucleotides outside the gene matches: 5. Germline V gene sequence: CDR1 MGHRA, CDR2 YSYEKL. The CDR3 length is 15 residues. The CDR3 loop reads CASSPGTETNYGYTF. The CDR3 DNA sequence: TGCGCCAGCAGCCCGGGGACAGAGACTAACTATGGCTACACCTTC.

The chain combines TRBV12-3 or TRBV12-4 with TRBJ1-2; no definite D call. The CDR3 is 12 amino acids. Trimming left V 2 bases short and J 13 bases short, with 14 bases between. CDR3 coding DNA: TGTGCCAGCAGTTTATATCGGGGTAGAATCACCTTC. It is translated as CASSLYRGRITF.

The chain uses TRBV5-1 and TRBJ2-1, with 7 bases lining up with TRBD1. The CDR3 sequence is 14 residues long. The junction had 11 bases not matched to a gene; V was cut back by 4 bases and J by 10 bases. The germline V gene encodes CDR1 SGHRS and CDR2 YFSETQ. CDR3 DNA sequence: TGCGCCAGCAGCATGGGACAGTCTAACGCGGAGCAGTTCTTC. Its protein product is CASSMGQSNAEQFF.

This clone occurred once. The chain recombines TRBV27 with TRBJ2-1, with D possibly being TRBD1 (5 bases). The CDR3 extends over 16 amino acids. Trimming removed 8 bases from V and 1 base from J, with 18 bases in between. Germline loops: CDR1 MNHEY, CDR2 SMNVEV (reference sequence). The DNA of the CDR3 is TGTGCCAGCCTCAATTCAGGGAAGGGGTCCTACAATGAGCAGTTCTTC. This gives the protein CASLNSGKGSYNEQFF.

The chain links TRBV6-5 to TRBJ2-7; TRBD2 is a possible D gene (6 bases). V lost 6 bases and J 1 base, leaving 16 bases between the germline ends. The CDR3 totals 15 residues. Per germline, CDR1 MNHEY and CDR2 SVGAGI. The DNA of the CDR3 is TGTGCCAGCAGCCGCGGGGCAGGGCCGTCCTACGAGCAGTACTTC. Translated: CASSRGAGPSYEQYF.

This chain links TRBV5-1 with TRBJ2-5, with TRBD2 identical over 13 bases. Germline V lookup: CDR1 SGHRS, CDR2 YFSETQ. This CDR3 has 15 amino acids. V trimming: 4 bases; J trimming: 5 bases; junction bases outside the gene matches: 5. CDR3 DNA sequence: TGCGCCAGCAGCAAGACTAGCGGGGGGCGGGAGACCCAGTACTTC. Amino acid sequence: CASSKTSGGRETQYF.

This clone was found once. V gene TRBV5-1 combines with J gene TRBJ2-2, with 10 bases aligning to TRBD1. This CDR3 comprises 15 residues. Germline V gene sequence: CDR1 SGHRS, CDR2 YFSETQ. The J segment lost 5 bases and the V segment lost 4 bases, leaving 5 bases of the junction unmatched. This CDR3 is CASSAGTGVTGELFF. Here the CDR3 DNA reads TGCGCCAGCAGCGCCGGGACAGGGGTGACCGGGGAGCTGTTTTTT. The variable domain in full, completed from reference TRBV5-1 and TRBJ2-2, reads KAGVTQTPRYLIKTRGQQVTLSCSPISGHRSVSWYQQTPGQGLQFLFEYFSETQRNKGNFPGRFSGRQFSNSRSEMNVSTLELGDSALYLCASSAGTGVTGELFFGEGSRLTVL.

Remarks on this clone: The sample contains more than one DNA sequence encoding this CDR3. The V and J genes are TRBV9 and TRBJ1-2; 7 nucleotides line up with TRBD1. This CDR3 spans 13 amino acids. The germline V gene has CDR1 SGDLS and CDR2 YYNGEE. J was trimmed by 2 bases and V by 3 bases; bases with no gene match: 1. As DNA, the CDR3 is TGTGCCAGCAGCGCAGGGGGGAACTATGGCTACACCTTC. The encoded protein is CASSAGGNYGYTF.